One sample yielded the 17 T cell receptor beta chains listed below, sequenced in a study of identical twins. MiXCR, run by TCRdb on the 5' RACE reads, gives a single entry per CDR3 protein. The data show around 1.7 million distinct CDR3 sequences, roughly a third seen once. The specimen sequenced was cord blood. The receptors come from a newborn girl in good health.

Of note for this clonotype: One junction end does not reproduce the germline sequence, and a read error may be involved. This rearrangement joins TRBV10-3 to TRBJ2-3; D is ambiguous. CDR3 length: 14 amino acids. Germline V gene lookup returns CDR1 ENHRY and CDR2 SYGVKD. CDR3 DNA sequence: TGTGCCACCAGTGAAAAAAAGGGCGCAGATACGCAGTATTTT. Translating gives CATSEKKGADTQYF.

This clonotype turned up a few times. This sequence joins TRBV20-1 and TRBJ2-1, with D hard to call. V lost 0 bases, J lost 5 bases, and 5 bases lay in between. The CDR3 spans 12 residues. From germline, CDR1 is DFQATT and CDR2 SNEGSKA (reference sequence). DNA for the CDR3: TGCAGTGCTAGAGATTCAAACAATGAGCAGTTCTTC. Protein: CSARDSNNEQFF.

This chain joins TRBV7-2 and TRBJ2-1, with TRBD2 matching 8 bases. Germline trimming cut 1 base from V and 5 bases from J; bases unmatched to any gene: 10. The length of the CDR3 is 17 residues. Germline CDR1 SGHTA, CDR2 FQGNSA. In DNA form, the CDR3 reads TGTGCCAGCAGCTTAGTGGCCCTTGGGCGGGGGGACAATGAGCAGTTCTTC. Its protein is CASSLVALGRGDNEQFF.

This chain uses TRBV5-1 with TRBJ1-1, with a weak D call TRBD1 (6 bases). Germline V gene data show CDR1 as SGHRS and CDR2 as YFSETQ. The V end was cut by 7 bases, the J end by 4 bases, with 17 bases between. The CDR3 length is 14 residues. The DNA for the CDR3 is TGCGCCAGCGCGGAGGGGGTGAGGAGCACTGAAGCTTTCTTT. It codes for CASAEGVRSTEAFF.

This clonotype was seen only a few times. CDR3 region: CASSFFRTSGGTDTQYF. DNA for the CDR3: TGTGCCAGCAGCTTTTTTAGGACTAGCGGGGGCACAGATACGCAGTATTTT. The rearrangement joins TRBV11-2 to TRBJ2-3; 12 bases align to TRBD2. Germline CDR1 reads SGHAT; CDR2 reads FQNNGV. Trimming at V came to 3 bases and at J to 1 base, leaving 5 bases not matched to a gene. The CDR3 extends over 17 amino acids.

This clonotype was seen only a few times. The chain is built from TRBV15 and TRBJ2-7, with TRBD2 as a possible D gene (6 bases). Near its end, the DNA agrees better with TRBJ2-5, so the J call may be wrong. In germline, CDR1 is LNHNV, CDR2 YYDKDF (reference sequence). CDR3 length equals 14 residues. The CDR3 coding sequence is TGTGCCACCAGCAGAGATAAGGGGAGGGAGACCCAGTACTTC. The encoded protein is CATSRDKGRETQYF.

The chain recombines TRBV29-1 with TRBJ2-7; a possible D gene is TRBD2 (6 bases). Trimming cost V 7 bases and J 0 bases, with 13 bases left between them. Germline V lookup: CDR1 SQVTM, CDR2 ANQGSEA. The length of the CDR3 is 13 residues. The DNA for the CDR3 is TGCAGCGCTACTATCGGGAGCTCCTACGAGCAGTACTTC. Residues: CSATIGSSYEQYF.

This clonotype was found a few times. DNA of the CDR3: TGCAGTGCTAGAGATCCGACGGGGACTAGCACAGATACGCAGTATTTT. It codes for CSARDPTGTSTDTQYF. This rearrangement joins TRBV20-1 to TRBJ2-3, with D possibly TRBD2 on 6 matching bases. This CDR3 region has 16 residues. V was shortened by 0 bases and J by 0 bases, with 13 bases between the two germline ends. Germline CDR1 is DFQATT and CDR2 is SNEGSKA (reference sequence).

The count of this clonotype is one. The rearrangement uses TRBV7-6 and TRBJ2-2, with D unresolved. V was pared by 4 bases and J by 1 base, with 13 bases between. CDR1 is SGHVS and CDR2 is FNYEAQ in the germline V gene. CDR3 length: 16 amino acids. The CDR3 DNA reads TGTGCCAGCAGCTCCGACTGGATCTTGAACACCGGGGAGCTGTTTTTT. Translation: CASSSDWILNTGELFF. The full variable domain, in which reference TRBV7-6 and TRBJ2-2 provide the parts outside the CDR3, is GAGVSQSPRYKVTKRGQDVALRCDPISGHVSLYWYRQALGQGPEFLTYFNYEAQQDKSGLPNDRFSAERPEGSISTLTIQRTEQRDSAMYRCASSSDWILNTGELFFGEGSRLTVL.

This clonotype was seen more than once but under ten times. The J gene is TRBJ2-1, the V gene TRBV20-1, with 11 bases identical to TRBD1. Unmatched junction bases numbered 8, after V lost 0 bases and J lost 4 bases. This CDR3 contains 17 residues. CDR1 is DFQATT and CDR2 is SNEGSKA in the germline V gene (reference sequence). The CDR3 sequence is CSARDLHGTGGYNEQFF. The CDR3 DNA sequence: TGCAGTGCTAGAGATCTTCACGGGACAGGGGGTTACAATGAGCAGTTCTTC.

This rearrangement joins TRBV20-1 to TRBJ2-3, with D tentatively TRBD1 or TRBD2 (6 bases each). The germline CDR1 and CDR2 sequences are DFQATT and SNEGSKA (reference sequence). CDR3 length equals 14 residues. V was clipped by 6 bases and J by 0 bases, with 13 bases between them. The CDR3 loop is CSAPWGASTDTQYF. CDR3 DNA: TGCAGTGCCCCCTGGGGGGCTAGCACAGATACGCAGTATTTT.

The chain joins TRBV12-5 to TRBJ2-1; either TRBD1 or TRBD2 may supply D (5 bases each). Germline CDR1 is LGHNT and CDR2 is FRNRAP. The length of the CDR3 is 13 residues. V lost 4 bases and J lost 8, with 12 bases in between. Here the CDR3 DNA reads TGTGCTAGTGGTTCTGGGGGTTTCGATGAGCAGTTCTTC. Translation gives CASGSGGFDEQFF.

This clonotype occurred once. At one of its ends the junction is not consistent with the germline gene, which may arise from a read error. The chain carries TRBV11-3 and TRBJ2-3, with unresolved D. The CDR3 contains 14 residues. Per the germline V gene, CDR1 is SGHNT and CDR2 is YENEEA. The CDR3 DNA is TGTGCCGGCAGCTTCGCTGGAAGCACAGATACGCAGTATTTT. This sequence encodes CAGSFAGSTDTQYF.

This clonotype was observed a few times. This chain links TRBV5-1 with TRBJ2-7; 9 bases are shared with TRBD2. J was trimmed by 7 bases and V by 4 bases; bases with no gene match: 12. CDR1 and CDR2 from the germline V gene are SGHRS and YFSETQ. This CDR3 is 15 amino acids long. The CDR3 DNA reads TGCGCCAGCAGCCGGGTAGCGGGGGAATACAATGAGCAGTACTTC. It encodes CASSRVAGEYNEQYF. Combining the CDR3 with reference TRBV5-1 and TRBJ2-7 gives the whole variable domain KAGVTQTPRYLIKTRGQQVTLSCSPISGHRSVSWYQQTPGQGLQFLFEYFSETQRNKGNFPGRFSGRQFSNSRSEMNVSTLELGDSALYLCASSRVAGEYNEQYFGPGTRLTVT.

The chain recombines TRBV20-1 with TRBJ2-5; D gene uncertain. The end of the DNA fits TRBJ2-1 better, so the J call may be wrong. The germline V gene has CDR1 DFQATT and CDR2 SNEGSKA (reference sequence). The CDR3 consists of 11 residues. CDR3 loop: CSAPLEGPQFF. CDR3 nucleotides: TGCAGTGCACCTCTAGAAGGGCCCCAGTTCTTC.

In the case of this clonotype: At one end the junction does not follow the germline gene, possibly because of a read error. The rearrangement uses TRBV11-3 and TRBJ2-3; TRBD1 aligns across 8 bases. The CDR3 spans 15 residues. Germline values: CDR1 SGHNT, CDR2 YENEEA. In DNA, the CDR3 is TGTGCCAGTAGCTCCAACAGGGGGAGCACAGATACGCAGTATTTT. This sequence encodes CASSSNRGSTDTQYF.

This sequence joins TRBV2 and TRBJ2-5, with D possibly matching TRBD2 (5 bases). The DNA matches TRBJ2-7 better at its end, which makes the J call doubtful. Germline values: CDR1 SNHLY, CDR2 FYNNEI. CDR3 length: 13 amino acids. The CDR3 coding sequence is TGTGCCAGCAGGCCCGGACTGGACTACGAGCAGTACTTC. Encoded protein: CASRPGLDYEQYF.